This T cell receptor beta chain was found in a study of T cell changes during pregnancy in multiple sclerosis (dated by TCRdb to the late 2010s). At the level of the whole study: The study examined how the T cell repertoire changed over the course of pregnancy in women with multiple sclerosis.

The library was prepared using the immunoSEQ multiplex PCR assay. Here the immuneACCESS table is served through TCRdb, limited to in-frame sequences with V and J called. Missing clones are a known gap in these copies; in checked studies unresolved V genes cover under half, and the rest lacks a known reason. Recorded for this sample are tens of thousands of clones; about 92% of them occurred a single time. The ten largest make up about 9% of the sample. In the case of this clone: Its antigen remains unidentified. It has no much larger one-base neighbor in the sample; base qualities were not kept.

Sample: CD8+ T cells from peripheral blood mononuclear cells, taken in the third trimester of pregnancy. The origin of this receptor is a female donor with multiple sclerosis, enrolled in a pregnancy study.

The DNA reads TGTGCCAGCAGCTTACAGGGATCCTATAATTCACCCCTCCACTTT. Its product reads: CASSLQGSYNSPLHF. The chain uses TRBV5-6 and TRBJ1-6, and possibly TRBD1, on 6 matching bases. CDR1 is given as SGHDT and CDR2 as YYEEEE, both from the germline V gene. The junction shows trimming of 2 bases on V and 1 base on J, plus 7 bases between the germline ends. The CDR3 goes from the cysteine to the phenylalanine over 15 residues. The kept DNA is CDR3 alone, 45 bases in frame from the first base.